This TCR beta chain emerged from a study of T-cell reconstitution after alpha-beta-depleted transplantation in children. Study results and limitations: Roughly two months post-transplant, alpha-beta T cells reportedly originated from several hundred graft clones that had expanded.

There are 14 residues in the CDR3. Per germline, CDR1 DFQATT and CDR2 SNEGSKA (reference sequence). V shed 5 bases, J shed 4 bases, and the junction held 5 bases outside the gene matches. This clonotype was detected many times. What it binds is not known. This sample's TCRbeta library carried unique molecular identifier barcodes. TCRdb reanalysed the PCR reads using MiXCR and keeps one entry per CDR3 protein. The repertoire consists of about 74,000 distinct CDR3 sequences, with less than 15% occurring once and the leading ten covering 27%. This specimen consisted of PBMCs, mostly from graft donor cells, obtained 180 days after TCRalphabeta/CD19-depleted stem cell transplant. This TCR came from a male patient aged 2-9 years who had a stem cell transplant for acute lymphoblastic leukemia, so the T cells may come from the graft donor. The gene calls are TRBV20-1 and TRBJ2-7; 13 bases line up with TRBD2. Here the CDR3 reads CSAETGLAGYEQYF. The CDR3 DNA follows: TGCAGTGCTGAAACGGGACTAGCGGGGTACGAGCAGTACTTC.